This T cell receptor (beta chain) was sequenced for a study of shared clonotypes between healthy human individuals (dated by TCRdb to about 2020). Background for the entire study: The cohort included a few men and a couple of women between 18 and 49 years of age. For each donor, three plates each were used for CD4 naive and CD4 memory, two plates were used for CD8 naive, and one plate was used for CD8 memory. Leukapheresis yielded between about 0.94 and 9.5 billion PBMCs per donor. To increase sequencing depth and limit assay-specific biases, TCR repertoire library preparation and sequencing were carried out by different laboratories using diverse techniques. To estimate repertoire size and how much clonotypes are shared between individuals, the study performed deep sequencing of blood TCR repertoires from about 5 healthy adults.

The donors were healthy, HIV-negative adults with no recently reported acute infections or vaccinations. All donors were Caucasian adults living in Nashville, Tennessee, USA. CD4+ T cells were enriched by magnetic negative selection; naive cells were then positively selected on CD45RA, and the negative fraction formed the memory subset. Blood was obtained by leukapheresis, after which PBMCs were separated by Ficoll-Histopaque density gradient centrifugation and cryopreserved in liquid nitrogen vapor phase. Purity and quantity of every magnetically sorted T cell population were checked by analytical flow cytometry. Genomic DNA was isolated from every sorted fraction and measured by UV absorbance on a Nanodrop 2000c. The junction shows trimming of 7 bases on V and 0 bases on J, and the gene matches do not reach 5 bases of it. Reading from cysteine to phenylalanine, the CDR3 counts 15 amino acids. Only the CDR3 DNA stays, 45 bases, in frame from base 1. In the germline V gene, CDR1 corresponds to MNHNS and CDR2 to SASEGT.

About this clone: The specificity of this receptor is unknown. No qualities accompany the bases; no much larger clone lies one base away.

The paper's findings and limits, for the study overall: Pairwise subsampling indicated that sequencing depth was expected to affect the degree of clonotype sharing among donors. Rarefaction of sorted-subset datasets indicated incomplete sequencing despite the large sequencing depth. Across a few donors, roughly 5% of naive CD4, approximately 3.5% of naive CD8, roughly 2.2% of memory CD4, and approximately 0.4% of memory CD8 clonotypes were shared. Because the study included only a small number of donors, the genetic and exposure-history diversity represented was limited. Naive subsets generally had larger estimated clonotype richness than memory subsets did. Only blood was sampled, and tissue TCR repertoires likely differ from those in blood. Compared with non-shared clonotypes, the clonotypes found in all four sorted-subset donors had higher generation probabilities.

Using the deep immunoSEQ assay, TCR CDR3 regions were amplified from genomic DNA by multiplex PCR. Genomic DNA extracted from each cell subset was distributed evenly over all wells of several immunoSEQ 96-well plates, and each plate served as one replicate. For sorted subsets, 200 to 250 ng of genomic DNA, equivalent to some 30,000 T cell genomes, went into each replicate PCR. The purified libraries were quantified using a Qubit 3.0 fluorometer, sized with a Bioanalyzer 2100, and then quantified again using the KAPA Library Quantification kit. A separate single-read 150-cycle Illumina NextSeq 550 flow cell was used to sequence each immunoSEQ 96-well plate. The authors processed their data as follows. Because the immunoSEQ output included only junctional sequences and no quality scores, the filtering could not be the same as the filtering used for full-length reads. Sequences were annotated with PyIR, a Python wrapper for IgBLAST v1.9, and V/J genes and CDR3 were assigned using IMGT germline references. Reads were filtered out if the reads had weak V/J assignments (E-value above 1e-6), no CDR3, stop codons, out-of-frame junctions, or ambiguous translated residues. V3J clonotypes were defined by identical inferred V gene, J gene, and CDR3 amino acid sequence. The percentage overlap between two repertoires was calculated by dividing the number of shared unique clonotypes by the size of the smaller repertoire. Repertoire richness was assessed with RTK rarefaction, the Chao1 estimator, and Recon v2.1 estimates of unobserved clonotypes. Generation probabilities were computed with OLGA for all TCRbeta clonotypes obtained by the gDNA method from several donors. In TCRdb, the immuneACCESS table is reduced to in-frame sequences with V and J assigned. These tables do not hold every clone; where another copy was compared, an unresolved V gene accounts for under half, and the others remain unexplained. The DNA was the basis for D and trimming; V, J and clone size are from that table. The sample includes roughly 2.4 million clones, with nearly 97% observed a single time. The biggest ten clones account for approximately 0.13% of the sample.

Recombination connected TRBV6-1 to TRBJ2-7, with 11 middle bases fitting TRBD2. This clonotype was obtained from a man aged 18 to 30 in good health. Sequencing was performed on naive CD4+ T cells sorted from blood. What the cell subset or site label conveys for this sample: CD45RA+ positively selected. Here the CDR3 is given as CASKLAGDPSYEQYF. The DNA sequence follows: TGTGCCAGCAAACTAGCGGGGGACCCCTCCTACGAGCAGTACTTC.